This TCR beta chain was sequenced during a study of cytomegalovirus exposure and HLA in healthy donors. Notes on the study in general: Trimming of TCR beta V- and J-genes showed a link, identified in a later analysis, to a missense DCLRE1C variant. Specificity of three CMV-associated chains for CMV antigens was verified in vitro. According to a later analysis, donors in an Asian-associated ancestry cluster reportedly had fewer N-insertions than the approximately 670-donor mean. Roughly uniform sequencing depth across donors was assumed, possibly incorrectly.

This clone was seen a few times. Antigen specificity is unknown. The CDR3 has 16 residues. The V gene's germline CDR1 is SGDLS and CDR2 YYNGEE. J gave up 8 bases and V 0 bases, and 10 bases lay outside the gene matches. The PCR contained 60 Vbeta and 13 Jbeta primers. TCRdb's table, derived via immunoSEQ multiplex PCR, lists solely in-frame clones and lacks some. The repertoire holds 150,000 or so clones, with under 80% as singletons. This TCR came from a female donor in good health and CMV-seronegative. Specimen: PBMCs. The J gene is TRBJ2-2, the V gene TRBV9; 7 positions match TRBD2. Here the CDR3 DNA reads TGTGCCAGCAGCGTAGCGCCTAGCGGAGACAAGGGGGAGCTGTTTTTT. This sequence encodes CASSVAPSGDKGELFF.